The 10 T cell receptor beta chains below come from one sample, sequenced in a study of T cell repertoires in cytomegalovirus infection. TCRdb re-called the reads through MiXCR, storing one row per CDR3 protein. The repertoire holds about 83,000 distinct CDR3 sequences, with approximately 32% as singletons. Their cognate antigens are unknown. The sample consisted of CD8+ T cells from cultured PBMCs, taken from culture after CMV antigen stimulation. These receptors were taken from a human donor in good health (CMV status not recorded). Some clones in this sample may be carry-over from other donors' samples.

The sample holds many counts of this clonotype. This chain uses TRBV7-2 with TRBJ2-7; TRBD2 matches at 10 bases. Germline assignment: CDR1 SGHTA and CDR2 FQGNSA. J gave up 5 bases and V 3 bases, and 7 bases lay outside the gene matches. This CDR3 is built from 15 residues. CDR3 protein: CASSFLLAGRDEQYF. In DNA form, the CDR3 reads TGTGCCAGCAGCTTTCTACTAGCGGGAAGAGACGAGCAGTACTTC.

This clonotype was seen only a few times. This chain links TRBV12-3 or TRBV12-4 with TRBJ1-2, with 10 nucleotides matching TRBD1. After removal of 6 bases from V and 3 bases from J, the junction contained 4 bases not matched to a gene. The CDR3 length is 14 residues. CDR3 sequence reads: CASRLDRGHYGYTF. CDR3 DNA sequence: TGTGCCAGCAGACTTGACAGGGGGCACTATGGCTACACCTTC.

This chain connects TRBV28 to TRBJ2-3, with D perhaps matching TRBD2 (5 bases). This CDR3 has 16 residues. The germline CDR1 and CDR2 sequences are MDHEN and SYDVKM. V gave up 4 bases and J gave up 0 bases, with 14 bases separating them. This chain's CDR3 is CASSSVGVGSTDTQYF. Here the CDR3 DNA reads TGTGCCAGCAGTTCCGTCGGGGTGGGCAGCACAGATACGCAGTATTTT. The whole variable domain, filled in from reference TRBV28 and TRBJ2-3, reads DVKVTQSSRYLVKRTGEKVFLECVQDMDHENMFWYRQDPGLGLRLIYFSYDVKMKEKGDIPEGYSVSREKKERFSLILESASTNQTSMYLCASSSVGVGSTDTQYFGPGTRLTVL.

V gene TRBV29-1 combines with J gene TRBJ1-2; D ambiguous. V lost 3 bases to trimming and J lost 2 bases, with 13 bases between them. Germline CDR1 and CDR2: SQVTM and ANQGSEA. This CDR3 is built from 14 residues. The CDR3: CSVEVAAQNYGYTF. The DNA for the CDR3 is TGCAGCGTTGAGGTGGCAGCGCAGAACTATGGCTACACCTTC.

This clonotype was detected a few times. This sequence joins TRBV11-2 and TRBJ1-3, with 7 bases fitting TRBD1. The CDR3 contains 15 residues. The germline V gene has CDR1 SGHAT and CDR2 FQNNGV. V was pared by 4 bases and J by 0 bases, with 3 bases of the junction left unmatched. The CDR3 loop is CASSYRQGSGNTIYF. In DNA form, the CDR3 reads TGTGCCAGCAGCTACCGACAGGGCTCTGGAAACACCATATATTTT.

This clonotype was found many times. The CDR3 nucleotides are TGTGCCAGCAGCCCGTGGACAGGGGGCTTCACAGATACGCAGTATTTT. Residues: CASSPWTGGFTDTQYF. This sequence joins TRBV7-9 and TRBJ2-3; TRBD1 matches 11 bases. Losses at the gene ends were 5 bases for V and 2 bases for J; bases not matched to a gene: 6. The CDR3 contains 16 residues. The germline CDR1 and CDR2 sequences are SEHNR and FQNEAQ (reference sequence).

This clonotype was seen a handful of times. This chain uses TRBV29-1 with TRBJ1-1; the D gene is possibly TRBD1 (5 bases). V was shortened by 6 bases and J by 6 bases, with 14 bases between the two germline ends. The CDR3 consists of 12 residues. The germline gives CDR1 SQVTM, CDR2 ANQGSEA. This chain's CDR3 is CSVMFTGAEAFF. The CDR3 DNA sequence: TGCAGCGTAATGTTTACGGGGGCTGAAGCTTTCTTT.

The chain uses TRBV7-6 and TRBJ2-7; TRBD2 aligns across 11 bases. Per germline, CDR1 SGHVS and CDR2 FNYEAQ. The CDR3 length is 15 residues. J was trimmed by 3 bases and V by 5 bases; bases with no gene match: 6. CDR3 protein: CASSTGLAAYYEQYF. The CDR3 DNA sequence: TGTGCCAGCAGCACGGGACTAGCGGCTTACTACGAGCAGTACTTC.

This chain links TRBV27 with TRBJ1-5; D is possibly TRBD1 (5 bases). The CDR3 is 14 residues long. Germline V gene data show CDR1 as MNHEY and CDR2 as SMNVEV (reference sequence). V was trimmed by 5 bases and J by 6 bases, leaving 14 bases between them. CDR3 protein: CASSPRLRGQPQHF. CDR3 sequence (DNA): TGTGCCAGCAGTCCCCGGTTAAGGGGTCAGCCCCAGCATTTT.

The chain is built from TRBV6-5 and TRBJ1-1; TRBD1 is a possible D gene (6 bases). Germline CDR1 is MNHEY and CDR2 is SVGAGI. This CDR3 comprises 15 residues. The V end was cut by 5 bases, the J end by 1 base, with 14 bases between. CDR3 sequence: CASSLDRSSNTEAFF. For the CDR3, the DNA is TGTGCCAGCAGTCTCGACAGGTCCTCGAACACTGAAGCTTTCTTT.